The clone carrying this T cell receptor (beta chain) was observed a few times. This entry belongs to a study of human T cells and chemical hapten exposure. TCRdb reanalysed the RACE reads using MiXCR and keeps one entry per CDR3 protein. The sample consists of roughly 120,000 distinct CDR3 sequences, 8.5% to 9.5% of them appearing once. Time point described: healthy volunteer bleed at 2 weeks. Whole blood, unfractionated, served as the material for total RNA extraction. Germline CDR1 reads SEHNR; CDR2 reads FQNEAQ (reference sequence). Losses at the gene ends were 1 base for V and 4 bases for J; bases not matched to a gene: 4. The CDR3 consists of 14 residues.

The chain has TRBV7-9 and TRBJ2-7; 7 bases align to TRBD1. The receptor was derived from a male donor in good health. Some clones in this sample may be carry-over from other donors' samples. Material: whole blood. Here the CDR3 reads CASSLEGTAYEQYF. DNA for the CDR3: TGTGCCAGCAGCTTAGAAGGGACAGCGTACGAGCAGTACTTC.